What follows are 12 T cell receptor beta chains derived from one specimen sequenced in a study of cytomegalovirus exposure and HLA in healthy donors. Data came from immunoSEQ multiplex PCR; TCRdb stores just in-frame clones and leaves some out. The sample has 200,000 or so clones; around four fifths are singletons. Sequencing input: PBMCs. The receptors were gathered from a woman younger than 35 in good health and CMV-seronegative.

This chain connects TRBV27 to TRBJ1-1; no definite D call. The CDR3 sequence is 14 residues long. In germline, CDR1 is MNHEY, CDR2 SMNVEV (reference sequence). V lost 8 bases and J lost 4, with 17 bases in between. CDR3 region: CASRAHQAGTEAFF. The CDR3 DNA reads TGTGCCAGCCGGGCCCACCAGGCAGGCACTGAAGCTTTCTTT.

This clone was observed at least ten times. The V gene is TRBV4-1, the J gene TRBJ2-1; tentatively, D is TRBD2 (6 bases). Germline V gene lookup returns CDR1 MGHRA and CDR2 YSYEKL. The V end lost 1 base, the J end lost 11 bases, and 12 bases lay between the germline ends. The CDR3 spans 13 residues. The CDR3, as DNA: TGCGCCAGCAGCCAAGGGCTGGGGAGGAAGCAGTTCTTC. Amino acid sequence: CASSQGLGRKQFF.

V gene TRBV11-2 combines with J gene TRBJ1-6; 7 bases fit TRBD1. The CDR3 length is 14 residues. V shed 5 bases, J shed 7 bases, and the junction held 5 bases outside the gene matches. Germline assignment: CDR1 SGHAT and CDR2 FQNNGV. CDR3 sequence reads: CASSLSTGNSPLHF. As DNA, the CDR3 is TGTGCCAGCAGCCTCTCGACAGGGAATTCACCCCTCCACTTT.

The V and J genes are TRBV5-6 and TRBJ1-2, with 8 bases identical to TRBD1. After removal of 0 bases from V and 4 bases from J, the junction contained 5 bases not matched to a gene. CDR3 size: 15 residues. Germline V gene lookup returns CDR1 SGHDT and CDR2 YYEEEE. The CDR3 DNA follows: TGTGCCAGCAGCTTGGTGCGCCAGGGGGCCTATGGCTACACCTTC. It translates to CASSLVRQGAYGYTF.

This clone was observed once. This chain links TRBV5-6 with TRBJ1-1; D unclear. CDR3 size: 17 residues. The germline CDR1 and CDR2 sequences are SGHDT and YYEEEE. With 4 bases removed from V and 1 base from J, the gap between germline ends came to 20 bases. Here the CDR3 DNA reads TGTGCCAGCAGCCCGACTGGGAGGACTCTTTCGAACACTGAAGCTTTCTTT. The encoded protein is CASSPTGRTLSNTEAFF. Together with reference TRBV5-6 and TRBJ1-1, the CDR3 gives the full variable domain: DAGVTQSPTHLIKTRGQQVTLRCSPKSGHDTVSWYQQALGQGPQFIFQYYEEEERQRGNFPDRFSGHQFPNYSSELNVNALLLGDSALYLCASSPTGRTLSNTEAFFGQGTRLTVV.

The chain uses TRBV7-3 and TRBJ2-1; D may be TRBD1 (7 bases). The germline CDR1 and CDR2 sequences are SGHTA and FQGTGA. The CDR3 sequence is 14 residues long. V lost 5 bases to trimming and J lost 7 bases, with 15 bases between them. The CDR3 nucleotides read TGTGCCAGCAGCCCGTGGGACAGCGGGAATGAGCAGTTCTTC. This sequence encodes CASSPWDSGNEQFF.

As concerns this clone: The junction does not match germline at one end; this may be a read error. This chain joins TRBV7-7 and TRBJ1-6; D remains unclear. The V gene's germline CDR1 is SSHAT and CDR2 FNYEAQ (reference sequence). The CDR3 spans 13 residues. The CDR3 sequence is CASSQRTGSPLHF. Here the CDR3 DNA reads TGTGCTAGCAGCCAGAGGACCGGCTCACCCCTCCACTTT.

The genes are TRBV4-1 and TRBJ1-6; D possibly corresponds to TRBD1 (5 bases). The germline CDR1 and CDR2 sequences are MGHRA and YSYEKL. Trimming took off 6 bases at V and 7 bases at J, with 13 bases between the two ends. This CDR3 has 14 amino acids. In nucleotides, the CDR3 is TGCGCCAGCAGATTGACAGAATACAATTCACCCCTCCACTTT. Amino acid sequence: CASRLTEYNSPLHF.

This chain connects TRBV10-1 to TRBJ2-3; TRBD2 agrees at 8 bases. Looked up from germline, CDR1 is WNHNN and CDR2 is SYGVQD (reference sequence). The CDR3 is made up of 17 amino acids. Unmatched junction bases numbered 8, after V lost 0 bases and J lost 3 bases. CDR3 residues: CASSESGRGGLTDTQYF. CDR3 DNA: TGCGCCAGCAGTGAGTCCGGCCGGGGGGGCCTTACAGATACGCAGTATTTT.

Worth noting for this clone: The sample carries other DNA sequences with the same CDR3. The chain joins TRBV6-5 to TRBJ1-2; D is unclear. The CDR3 length is 14 residues. Trimming cost V 0 bases and J 2 bases, with 7 bases left between them. The germline V gene encodes CDR1 MNHEY and CDR2 SVGAGI. The CDR3 DNA reads TGTGCCAGCAGTTACTCTGCAGAAAACTATGGCTACACCTTC. This gives the protein CASSYSAENYGYTF.

The CDR3 coding sequence is TGTGCCACCCAATCCGGCTCCTACGAGCAGTACTTC. Protein sequence: CATQSGSYEQYF. The chain links TRBV6-5 to TRBJ2-7; D remains ambiguous. Germline assignment: CDR1 MNHEY and CDR2 SVGAGI. CDR3 size: 12 residues. V was shortened by 10 bases and J by 0 bases, with 10 bases between the two germline ends.

The rearrangement joins TRBV27 to TRBJ2-1, with TRBD2 matching 7 bases. The junction had 10 bases not matched to a gene; V was cut back by 6 bases and J by 8 bases. The CDR3 is made up of 14 amino acids. The germline V gene has CDR1 MNHEY and CDR2 SMNVEV (reference sequence). CDR3 residues: CASRYSAGVHEQFF. The CDR3 DNA sequence: TGTGCCAGCAGGTATTCTGCGGGAGTACATGAGCAGTTCTTC.